This TCR beta chain originates from a study of blood T cells in healthy people across ages. General study findings and limits: Diversity was estimated from one million T cells, and these estimates were considered underestimates. Higher diversity, along with more naive CD4+ cells, distinguished long-lived donors from aged donors. A roughly linear fall in TCR beta diversity per million T cells was seen with increasing age.

A second PCR, run for about 7 to 11 cycles, used a sample-barcoded 5' primer plus a J-beta primer mix. TCRdb reprocessed the 5' RACE reads via MiXCR and lists one record per CDR3 protein. The sample holds 1,800,000 or so distinct CDR3 sequences, about two fifths seen once. V gave up 2 bases and J gave up 3 bases, with 5 bases separating them. Germline CDR1 reads SGHDN; CDR2 reads FVKESK. The CDR3 covers 12 residues. Of note for this clonotype: Its matching antigen is unknown.

The chain carries TRBV14 and TRBJ2-7; D unclear. Sequencing input: blood. The TCR originated in a human donor in good health. CDR3 region: CASSQTCYEQYF. The CDR3 DNA reads TGTGCCAGCAGCCAAACCTGCTACGAGCAGTACTTC.